Detailed here is one T cell receptor beta chain. The data belong to a study of blood T cell repertoires in COVID-19. Overall study: Italy, Spain and the United States were the sources of the convalescent and acute COVID-19 samples. PBMCs, B-cell-depleted T cells, or T cells were the source of the cDNA or gDNA that made up the material.

Losses at the gene ends were 3 bases for V and 6 bases for J; bases not matched to a gene: 3. This CDR3 is built from 13 residues. Germline CDR1 and CDR2: SNHLY and FYNNEI. The protocol was immunoSEQ multiplex PCR, while the TCRdb copy is restricted to in-frame clones and leaves out a portion. The sample holds 65,000 to 70,000 clones, around 88% seen once. Seattle's enrolled individuals joined amid active infection and were then monitored longitudinally. Specimen: peripheral blood. This TCR was recovered from a man in his forties or fifties with COVID-19, enrolled during active disease. The chain carries TRBV2 and TRBJ1-2; 8 bases fit TRBD1. CDR3 residues: CASSEQGADGYTF. The CDR3, as DNA: TGTGCCAGCAGTGAGCAGGGGGCAGATGGCTACACCTTC.